This TCR beta chain was captured by sequencing in a study of blood T cell repertoires in COVID-19. The overall study: Acute-phase and convalescent COVID-19 samples originated in the United States, Italy and Spain.

Methods used by the authors: Reference gene primer amplification gave nucleated cell count estimates. Profiled with immunoSEQ multiplex PCR; TCRdb holds only in-frame clones, not every one. V and J calls and clone size come straight from that table; D and trimming were deduced from the DNA. Found here are around 210,000 clones, 70% to 90% of them singletons; the top ten hold approximately 0.97%. While infection was still active, Seattle patients were enrolled and then followed longitudinally. CDR3 size: 13 residues. Unmatched junction bases numbered 3, after V lost 3 bases and J lost 2 bases. Germline V gene sequence: CDR1 GTSNPN, CDR2 SVGIG (reference sequence).

V and J are TRBV30 and TRBJ2-5; 7 bases agree with TRBD1. The clonotype comes from a man between 60 and 75 years old with COVID-19, enrolled during active disease. Sequences were obtained from peripheral blood. This CDR3 reads CAWRFRGQETQYF. The CDR3 nucleotides read TGTGCCTGGAGGTTCAGGGGGCAAGAGACCCAGTACTTC.